This TCR beta chain is drawn from a study of blood T cell repertoires in COVID-19. Across the whole study: Samples taken during acute and convalescent COVID-19 were collected in the United States, Italy and Spain. The analysed material was cDNA or gDNA that came from T cells, B-cell-depleted T cells, or PBMCs.

Study processing details: Estimates of nucleated cell counts were drawn from the amplification of reference gene primers. The repertoire was sequenced with immunoSEQ multiplex PCR; TCRdb's copy has only in-frame clones and lacks some. The D gene and trimming were derived from the DNA, and the V and J assignments and clone size from that table. The sample lists 84,000 or so clones, around 85% seen once, with over 15% in the top ten. The CDR3 contains 13 residues. CDR1 SGHTS and CDR2 YDEGEE come from the germline V gene. V was trimmed by 2 bases and J by 5 bases, leaving 11 bases between them. The chain employs TRBV5-8 and TRBJ2-7; no reliable D call. The sample comprised peripheral blood. This TCR was sampled from a man older than 75 with active or convalescent COVID-19. The CDR3 DNA sequence: TGTGCCAGCAGCTTCAGGCAGTCACACGAGCAGTACGTC. Translated: CASSFRQSHEQYV.